This is a list of T cell receptor beta chains from one sample in a study of monozygotic twins with inflammatory bowel disease. Using the 5' RACE reads, TCRdb records one entry per CDR3 protein without DNA. This sample contains hundreds of thousands of distinct CDR3 sequences. The specimen sequenced was blood. The receptors stem from a human donor with ulcerative colitis or Crohn's disease, or a healthy co-twin of an affected twin (not recorded which). Both conserved end residues are part of each CDR3.

CDR3: CASVGGTSGGNEQFF
J: TRBJ2-1
length: 15
V: TRBV6-1

CDR3: CSVETRSAQYF
J: TRBJ2-3
length: 11
V: TRBV29-1

CDR3: CASRSVLNTGELFF
J: TRBJ2-2
length: 14
V: TRBV6-1

CDR3: CASSDVGEQYF
J: TRBJ2-7
length: 11
V: TRBV2

CDR3: CASSWGDRYYGYTF
J: TRBJ1-2
length: 14
V: TRBV12-3/TRBV12-4

CDR3: CASSLGFNGFGSNQPQHF
J: TRBJ1-5
length: 18
V: TRBV5-6

CDR3: CASSYSGNSNQPRHF
J: TRBJ1-5
length: 15
V: TRBV6-5

CDR3: CASSWRGGSSGNTIYF
J: TRBJ1-3
length: 16
V: TRBV5-1

CDR3: CASSRASRALYNEQFF
J: TRBJ2-1
length: 16
V: TRBV5-4

CDR3: CASSPIPGLSTDTQYF
J: TRBJ2-3
length: 16
V: TRBV7-3

CDR3: CASSLHGGENIQYF
J: TRBJ2-4
length: 14
V: TRBV12-3/TRBV12-4